The rows below give T cell receptor beta chains drawn from one sample of a study of T cell responses to AZD1222 COVID-19 vaccine. Using immunoSEQ multiplex PCR, the repertoire was profiled, and TCRdb retains in-frame clones only, with some absent. The data hold around 120,000 clones, with 92% observed a single time. Sequences were derived from peripheral blood, sampled on day 0 of AZD1222 vaccination. The receptors stem from an adult in good health. Both conserved end residues are part of each CDR3. A D gene is named only where the DNA matches it firmly. The size entry is marked missing in some rows and otherwise reads once, few, many or a size class.

J	V	size	D	DNA	CDR3
TRBJ2-7	TRBV6-5	-	TRBD2	TGTGCCAGCCCGACTAGCGGTTACTACGAGCAGTACTTC	CASPTSGYYEQYF
TRBJ1-2	TRBV2	-	-	TGTGCCAGCAGGGGTGACAGTGTTTATGGCTACACCTTC	CASRGDSVYGYTF
TRBJ1-1	TRBV4-1	once	-	TGCGCCAGCAGCCTAACTGGAGCGATCCCCCCTCAGACGGAGTCTTTCTTT	CASSLTGAIPPQTESFF
TRBJ2-2	TRBV6-5	-	-	TGTGCCAGCAGTTTTGGTTCCGGGGAGCTGTTTTTT	CASSFGSGELFF
TRBJ1-2	TRBV19	-	TRBD1	TGTGCCAGTAGTAAGGACAGGGAAGATGGCTACACCTTC	CASSKDREDGYTF
TRBJ1-6	TRBV18	-	TRBD1	TGTGCCAGCTCACGTTCGGAGACAGGGGCTTCACCCCTCCACTTT	CASSRSETGASPLHF
TRBJ1-2	TRBV7-2	-	-	TGTGCCAGCAGCCCCCACGCGGGGGGCTATGGCTACACCTTC	CASSPHAGGYGYTF
TRBJ2-1	TRBV5-1	-	-	TGCGCCAGCAGCTTGGGGCCGGAGCAGTTCTTC	CASSLGPEQFF
TRBJ1-1	TRBV25-1	-	-	TGTGCCAGCAGTGGCGGGCCGCCCATGAACACTGAAGCTTTCTTT	CASSGGPPMNTEAFF
TRBJ2-7	TRBV13	once	TRBD2	TGTGCCAGCAGCTTATCCCTAGCGGAGAGAGGTTCCTACGAGCAGTACTTC	CASSLSLAERGSYEQYF
TRBJ1-2	TRBV7-9	-	TRBD1	TGTGCCAGCAGCTTATTGACAGGGTATGGCTACACCTTC	CASSLLTGYGYTF
TRBJ2-1	TRBV5-4	-	-	TGTGCCAGCAGCAGGCAGGGTGGGGGGTACATCTATGAGCAGTTCTTC	CASSRQGGGYIYEQFF
TRBJ2-1	TRBV18	-	-	TGTGCCAGCTCACCACCGGGACCTTACAATGAGCAGTTCTTC	CASSPPGPYNEQFF
TRBJ2-1	TRBV28	-	TRBD2	TGTGCCAGCAGGGGGACTAGCGGACACAATGAGCAGTTCTTC	CASRGTSGHNEQFF
TRBJ2-1	TRBV18	-	TRBD2	TGTGCCAGCTCACCACCGGCGGGAGGGCCCAATGAGCAGTTCTTC	CASSPPAGGPNEQFF
TRBJ1-2	TRBV28	-	-	TGTGCCAGCAGTAGGCAGTCCTATGGCTACACCTTC	CASSRQSYGYTF
TRBJ2-7	TRBV5-1	-	TRBD1	TGCGCCAGCAGTTACGGACAGGGGATAAGGTACGAGCAGTACTTC	CASSYGQGIRYEQYF
TRBJ1-5	TRBV30	-	-	TGTGCCTGGAGTTACGGGGGAGTGGGGCTCAATCAGCCCCAGCATTTT	CAWSYGGVGLNQPQHF
TRBJ2-5	TRBV12-3/TRBV12-4	-	-	TGTGCCAGCAGTACGATGGAGGGGGAGACCCAGTACTTC	CASSTMEGETQYF
TRBJ1-5	TRBV3-1/TRBV3-2	-	-	TGTGCCAGCAGCCAAGGCTGGAATCAGCCCCAGCATTTT	CASSQGWNQPQHF
TRBJ2-7	TRBV28	-	-	TGTGCCAGCAGTCCCCACCGGGTCAGGGCCCTCTACGAGCAGTACTTC	CASSPHRVRALYEQYF
TRBJ1-6	TRBV2	-	TRBD1	TGTGCCAGCAGTCCAATGACAGGGGGTACCATAACACCCCTCCACTTT	CASSPMTGGTITPLHF
TRBJ1-6	TRBV4-1	-	-	TGCGCCAGCAGCCAAGAGGGGGGGAATTCACCCCTCCACTTT	CASSQEGGNSPLHF
TRBJ1-2	TRBV3-1/TRBV3-2	-	-	TGTGCCAGCAGCCAAGAGAGGTCCAGGGACTACACCTTC	CASSQERSRDYTF
TRBJ1-6	TRBV18	once	-	TGTGCCAGCTCACGGACGTCCGATAATTCACCCCTCCACTTT	CASSRTSDNSPLHF
TRBJ2-7	TRBV5-1	-	-	TGCGCCAGCAGCGAACGGACACCCTCCTACGAGCAGTACTTC	CASSERTPSYEQYF
TRBJ2-1	TRBV4-1	-	-	TGCGCCAGCAGCCAAGACTCGCCAAGAGCAGCCTACAATGAGCAGTTCTTC	CASSQDSPRAAYNEQFF
TRBJ2-7	TRBV27	-	TRBD2	TGTGCCAGCAGTAGGAGCGGGGGAACCTACGAGCAGTACTTC	CASSRSGGTYEQYF
TRBJ1-2	TRBV20-1	once	-	TGCAGTGCCGCTACCTATGGCTACACCTTC	CSAATYGYTF
TRBJ1-1	TRBV3-1/TRBV3-2	-	-	TGTGCCAGCAGCCGCGATTTCACTGAAGCTTTCTTT	CASSRDFTEAFF
TRBJ1-1	TRBV18	-	-	TGTGCCAGCTCACCAACCCCTTTCCGGGACCCGAGGGAGGGGACTGAAGCTTTCTTT	CASSPTPFRDPREGTEAFF
TRBJ2-5	TRBV5-5	-	TRBD2	TGTGCCAGCAGCTTGGGATCCCCAGGGAGGGGCCAAGAGACCCAGTACTTC	CASSLGSPGRGQETQYF
TRBJ1-1	TRBV6-6	-	TRBD1	TGTGCCAGCAGACCGGGACAGGGGGCTGAAGCTTTCTTT	CASRPGQGAEAFF
TRBJ2-7	TRBV15	-	-	TGTGCCACCAGCCCAAACCAGGGGACGAGCTCCTACGAGCAGTACTTC	CATSPNQGTSSYEQYF
TRBJ1-6	TRBV30	-	-	TGTGCCTGGACCCTTATGGGGAATTCACCCCTCCACTTT	CAWTLMGNSPLHF
TRBJ1-1	TRBV5-4	-	-	TGTGCCAGCAGTTCCCTGTCGGGAGCCGCTGGGAACACTGAAGCTTTCTTT	CASSSLSGAAGNTEAFF
TRBJ2-3	TRBV20-1	-	-	TGCAGTATCCCCCGGGATACGCAGTATTTT	CSIPRDTQYF
TRBJ1-3	TRBV11-2	-	-	TGTGCCAGCAGCTTACCAAACACCATATATTTT	CASSLPNTIYF
TRBJ1-6	TRBV30	-	TRBD1	TGTGCCTGGTCCTTGCCGGGACAGGGGTATTCACCCCTCCACTTT	CAWSLPGQGYSPLHF
TRBJ1-2	TRBV7-8	-	-	TGTGCCAGCAGCTCGAGGACAGCTTCTAACTATGGCTACACCTTC	CASSSRTASNYGYTF
TRBJ2-7	TRBV11-2	-	-	TGTGCCAGCAGCTTAGGCGTGAGCTCCTACGAGCAGTACTTC	CASSLGVSSYEQYF
TRBJ1-2	TRBV29-1	-	TRBD1	TGCAGCGACTCGACGTTACCCGCAACAGGGGCGCCATATGGCTACACCTTC	CSDSTLPATGAPYGYTF
TRBJ2-5	TRBV7-3	-	-	TGTGCCAGCAGCGCGACAGTCCAAGAGACCCAGTACTTC	CASSATVQETQYF
TRBJ1-5	TRBV30	-	TRBD1	TGTGCCTGGACCCCCGGGGGGACAGGGAATCAGCCCCAGCATTTT	CAWTPGGTGNQPQHF
TRBJ1-1	TRBV9	-	TRBD1	TGTGCCAGCAGCGGTACCCCAGGGGGAGAAGCTTTCTTT	CASSGTPGGEAFF
TRBJ2-7	TRBV5-1	once	-	TGCGCCAGCAGCGGCTTACAGGGACCGACCTACGAGCAGTACTTC	CASSGLQGPTYEQYF
TRBJ2-7	TRBV27	-	-	TGTGCCAGCAGTTTATCTGGAGCGAGCTATTCCTACGAGCAGTACTTC	CASSLSGASYSYEQYF
TRBJ2-5	TRBV3-1/TRBV3-2	-	TRBD1	TGTGCCAGCAGCCCGGGACAGGGACTGGAGACCCAGTACTTC	CASSPGQGLETQYF
TRBJ1-6	TRBV6-5	-	-	TGTGCCAGCAGTCGGACGGCTCTCTCTAATTCACCCCTCCACTTT	CASSRTALSNSPLHF